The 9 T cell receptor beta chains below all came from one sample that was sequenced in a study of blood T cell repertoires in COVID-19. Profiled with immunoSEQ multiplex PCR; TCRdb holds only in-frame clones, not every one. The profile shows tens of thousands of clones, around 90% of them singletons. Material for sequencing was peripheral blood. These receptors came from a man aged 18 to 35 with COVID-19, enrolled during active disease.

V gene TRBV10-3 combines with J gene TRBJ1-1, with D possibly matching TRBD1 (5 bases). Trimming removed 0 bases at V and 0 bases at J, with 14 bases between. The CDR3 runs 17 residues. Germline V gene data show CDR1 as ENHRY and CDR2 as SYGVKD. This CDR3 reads CAISESRRDLLNTEAFF. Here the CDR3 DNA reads TGTGCCATCAGTGAGTCAAGGAGGGACCTATTGAACACTGAAGCTTTCTTT.

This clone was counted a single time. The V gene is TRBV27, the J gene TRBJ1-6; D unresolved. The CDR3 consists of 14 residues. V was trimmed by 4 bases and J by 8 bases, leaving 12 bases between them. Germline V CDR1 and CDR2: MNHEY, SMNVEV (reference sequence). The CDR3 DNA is TGTGCCAGCAGTTCCCAGACGGGTCATTCACCCCTCCACTTT. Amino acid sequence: CASSSQTGHSPLHF.

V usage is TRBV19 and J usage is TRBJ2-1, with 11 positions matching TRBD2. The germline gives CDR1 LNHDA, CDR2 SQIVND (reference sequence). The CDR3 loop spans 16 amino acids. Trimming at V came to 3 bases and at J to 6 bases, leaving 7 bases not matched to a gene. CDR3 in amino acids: CASSIGRLAGGNEQFF. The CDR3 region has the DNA TGTGCCAGTAGTATTGGGAGGCTAGCGGGAGGCAATGAGCAGTTCTTC.

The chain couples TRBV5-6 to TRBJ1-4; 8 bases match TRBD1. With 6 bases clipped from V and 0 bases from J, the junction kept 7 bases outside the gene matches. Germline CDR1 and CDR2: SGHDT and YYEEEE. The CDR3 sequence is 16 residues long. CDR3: CASNHRGSATNEKLFF. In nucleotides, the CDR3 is TGTGCCAGCAACCACAGGGGGAGCGCAACTAATGAAAAACTGTTTTTT.

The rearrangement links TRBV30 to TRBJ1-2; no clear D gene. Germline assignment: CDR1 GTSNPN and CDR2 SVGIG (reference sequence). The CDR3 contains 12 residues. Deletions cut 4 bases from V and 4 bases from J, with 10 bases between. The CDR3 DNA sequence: TGTGCCTGGACACGGGAGTTCTATGGCTACACCTTC. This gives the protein CAWTREFYGYTF.

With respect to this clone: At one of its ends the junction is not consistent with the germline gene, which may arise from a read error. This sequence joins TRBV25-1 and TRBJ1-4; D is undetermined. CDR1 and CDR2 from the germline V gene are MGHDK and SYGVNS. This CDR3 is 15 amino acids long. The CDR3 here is CASSEYLGNHEKLLF. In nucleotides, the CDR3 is TGTGCCAGCAGTGAATACCTCGGTAACCATGAAAAACTGCTTTTT.

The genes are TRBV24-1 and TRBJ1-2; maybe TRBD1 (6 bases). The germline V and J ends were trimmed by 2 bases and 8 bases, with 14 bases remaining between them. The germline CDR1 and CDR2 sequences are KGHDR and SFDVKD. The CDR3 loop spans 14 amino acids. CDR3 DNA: TGTGCCACCAGTGATTCGGCCAGGGGAAAGGGCTACACCTTC. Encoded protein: CATSDSARGKGYTF.

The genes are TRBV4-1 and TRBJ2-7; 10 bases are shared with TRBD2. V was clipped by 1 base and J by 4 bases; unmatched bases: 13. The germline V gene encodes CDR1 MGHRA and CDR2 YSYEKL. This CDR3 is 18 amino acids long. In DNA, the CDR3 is TGCGCCAGCAGCCAAGGGCTAGCGGGGGTCGCCCCCTTTTACGAGCAGTACTTC. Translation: CASSQGLAGVAPFYEQYF.

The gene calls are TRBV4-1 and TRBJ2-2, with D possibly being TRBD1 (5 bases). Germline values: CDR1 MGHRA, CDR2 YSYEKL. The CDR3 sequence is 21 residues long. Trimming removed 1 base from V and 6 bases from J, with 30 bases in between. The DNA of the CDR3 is TGCGCCAGCAGCCAAGGATTCTACGGTGGCAGGGTTAGATTCGGTGCCGGGGAGCTGTTTTTT. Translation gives CASSQGFYGGRVRFGAGELFF.